Listed below are T cell receptor beta chains from one sample, sequenced in a study of OX40 agonist ivuxolimab in advanced cancers. Sequencing was performed with immunoSEQ multiplex PCR; in TCRdb, only in-frame clones are kept and a portion is missing. The data show about 89,000 clones, with around 94% seen just once and around 0.25% held by the top ten. This specimen consisted of CD4+ or CD8+ T cells sorted from blood, obtained in a trial of the OX40 agonist ivuxolimab. The receptors were sampled from an adult with an advanced solid tumor such as melanoma, head and neck, liver or kidney cancer. CDR3s include the opening cysteine and the closing phenylalanine or tryptophan. A D gene is named only where the DNA matches it firmly. Rows may omit the clone size; those that give it use once, few, many or a size class.

clone size,D gene,V gene,J gene,CDR3 protein,CDR3 DNA
-,-,TRBV4-3,TRBJ1-2,CASSQDPAGARYGYTF,TGCGCCAGCAGCCAAGATCCGGCAGGGGCCCGCTATGGCTACACCTTC
-,TRBD1,TRBV5-1,TRBJ1-2,CASSLLQGYYGYTF,TGCGCCAGCAGCTTGTTACAGGGGTACTATGGCTACACCTTC
-,-,TRBV19,TRBJ1-5,CASTQPAPNQPQHF,TGTGCCAGTACCCAGCCGGCCCCAAATCAGCCCCAGCATTTT
once,-,TRBV30,TRBJ1-6,CAWRLFSLGDSPLHF,TGTGCCTGGCGTTTATTTTCCCTAGGGGATTCACCCCTCCACTTT
-,-,TRBV5-1,TRBJ1-5,CASSIIPNQPQHF,TGCGCCAGCAGCATAATCCCAAATCAGCCCCAGCATTTT
-,TRBD2,TRBV4-3,TRBJ2-1,CASSQRLAGSNEQFF,TGCGCCAGCAGCCAACGACTAGCGGGAAGCAATGAGCAGTTCTTC
-,-,TRBV28,TRBJ1-1,CASSPVRPGDTEAFF,TGTGCCAGCAGCCCAGTACGGCCAGGAGATACTGAAGCTTTCTTT
-,-,TRBV9,TRBJ2-5,CASSVGGGETQYF,TGTGCCAGCAGCGTAGGAGGAGGGGAGACCCAGTACTTC
-,-,TRBV6-6,TRBJ2-1,CASSFPGQREQFF,TGTGCCAGCAGTTTCCCCGGGCAGCGAGAGCAGTTCTTC
-,-,TRBV5-5,TRBJ1-2,CASSLAPGDYGYTF,TGTGCCAGCAGCTTGGCACCGGGGGATTACGGCTACACCTTC
-,TRBD2,TRBV5-1,TRBJ2-4,CASSPLPSSGNIQYF,TGCGCCAGCAGCCCCCTTCCATCTAGCGGAAACATTCAGTACTTC
-,-,TRBV6-1,TRBJ1-5,CASSVRGAVGNQPQHF,TGTGCCAGCAGTGTTCGGGGGGCCGTCGGCAATCAGCCCCAGCATTTT
-,-,TRBV7-2,TRBJ1-2,CASSLEAGNYGYTF,TGTGCCAGCAGCTTAGAAGCGGGAAACTATGGCTACACCTTC
-,-,TRBV14,TRBJ2-5,CASSLFLQETQYF,TGTGCCAGCAGCCTATTCCTTCAAGAGACCCAGTACTTC
once,-,TRBV19,TRBJ1-5,CASSTPRVNQPQHF,TGTGCCAGTAGTACTCCGAGGGTAAATCAGCCCCAGCATTTT
-,-,TRBV20-1,TRBJ2-1,CSVGGGVEQFF,TGCAGTGTGGGAGGGGGCGTCGAGCAGTTCTTC
-,-,TRBV30,TRBJ2-2,CAWRTLAAGELFF,TGTGCCTGGCGGACCTTAGCGGCCGGGGAGCTGTTTTTT
-,TRBD1,TRBV7-2,TRBJ2-3,CASSLDGQGSDTQYF,TGTGCCAGCAGCTTAGATGGACAGGGGTCAGATACGCAGTATTTT
-,TRBD1,TRBV6-6,TRBJ1-1,CASSWTGGVTEAFF,TGTGCCAGCAGTTGGACAGGGGGGGTCACTGAAGCTTTCTTT
-,TRBD1,TRBV30,TRBJ2-5,CAWRGRGREETQYF,TGTGCCTGGAGGGGAAGGGGGCGGGAAGAGACCCAGTACTTC
-,-,TRBV2,TRBJ2-3,CASGKKGRSADTQYF,TGTGCCAGCGGCAAGAAGGGAAGGAGTGCAGATACGCAGTATTTT
-,-,TRBV29-1,TRBJ1-5,CSVAGNNQPQHF,TGCAGCGTTGCCGGCAACAATCAGCCCCAGCATTTT
-,-,TRBV6-6,TRBJ1-6,CASSYPNSPLHF,TGTGCCAGCAGTTACCCCAATTCACCCCTCCACTTT
-,TRBD2,TRBV4-1,TRBJ2-1,CASSPGLAGANEQFF,TGCGCCAGCAGCCCGGGACTAGCGGGAGCGAATGAGCAGTTCTTC
-,-,TRBV7-2,TRBJ1-2,CASSSGRTYGYTF,TGTGCCAGCAGCTCTGGACGGACATATGGCTACACCTTC
few,TRBD2,TRBV7-8,TRBJ2-3,CASSSRGAGGPRTQYF,TGTGCCAGCAGCTCGCGGGGGGCGGGAGGGCCCCGAACGCAGTATTTT
-,-,TRBV5-1,TRBJ2-7,CASSLAGIFYEQYF,TGCGCCAGCAGCTTGGCCGGGATCTTTTACGAGCAGTACTTC
-,-,TRBV19,TRBJ1-5,CASLPGHNQPQHF,TGTGCCAGTTTACCGGGCCACAATCAGCCCCAGCATTTT
-,-,TRBV19,TRBJ2-3,CAYQGGTSTDTQYF,TGTGCCTACCAAGGGGGGACTAGCACAGATACGCAGTATTTT
-,-,TRBV5-4,TRBJ2-3,CASSLSDTQYF,TGTGCCAGCAGCTTGTCAGATACGCAGTATTTT
-,TRBD1,TRBV7-3,TRBJ2-7,CASSRDRQYEQYF,TGTGCCAGCAGCCGGGACAGGCAATACGAGCAGTACTTC
-,TRBD2,TRBV19,TRBJ2-1,CASSLQTSGGYNEQFF,TGTGCCAGTAGTCTGCAGACTAGCGGGGGATACAATGAGCAGTTCTTC
-,TRBD2,TRBV11-1,TRBJ2-1,CASSFPVEREGTNEQFF,TGTGCCAGCAGCTTTCCTGTCGAGCGGGAGGGAACGAATGAGCAGTTCTTC
-,-,TRBV19,TRBJ2-1,CASSMVGVAPYNEQFF,TGTGCCAGTAGTATGGTGGGAGTGGCCCCCTACAATGAGCAGTTCTTC
-,TRBD1,TRBV6-6,TRBJ2-2,CASSYTGQVYTGELFF,TGTGCCAGCAGTTACACGGGACAGGTTTACACCGGGGAGCTGTTTTTT
-,-,TRBV7-9,TRBJ2-3,CASSLGRSSDTQYF,TGTGCCAGCAGCTTAGGAAGGAGTTCAGATACGCAGTATTTT
-,-,TRBV6-6,TRBJ2-1,CASSYSGGMIGEQFF,TGTGCCAGCAGTTACTCTGGCGGGATGATAGGTGAGCAGTTCTTC
-,TRBD2,TRBV5-4,TRBJ2-1,CASSQPLAAGYNEQFF,TGTGCCAGCAGCCAACCCCTAGCGGCGGGCTACAATGAGCAGTTCTTC
-,-,TRBV5-1,TRBJ1-3,CASSLDGSSGNTIYF,TGCGCCAGCAGCTTGGACGGCAGCTCTGGAAACACCATATATTTT
-,-,TRBV7-8,TRBJ1-5,CASSLEGTGYQPQHF,TGTGCCAGCAGCTTAGAAGGAACAGGGTATCAGCCCCAGCATTTT